This T cell receptor beta chain is drawn from a study of T cells in localized non-small cell lung cancer (dated by TCRdb to about 2020). About the investigation overall: The study analyzed T cell repertoires of hundreds of early-stage NSCLC patients, comparing tumors and uninvolved tumor-adjacent lungs. The cohort consisted of 236 treatment-naive NSCLC patients whose localized lung tumors had been resected. NSCLC patients had a mean age of roughly 66 years, and around 130 were male and over 85 female. Summary of the overall study and its limitations: Because of the exploratory design, TCR variables were selected using unadjusted p-values without false-discovery rate correction. The highest T cell clonality was observed in uninvolved tumor-adjacent lung, where clonality exceeded that of tumor, suggesting that antigenic responses were more focused in uninvolved tumor-adjacent lung. Of the top 100 tumor clones, a median of approximately 60 were detected in paired uninvolved adjacent lung; some 28 were also among that lung's top 100. Longer overall survival was associated with higher blood T cell density, whereas shorter survival was associated with higher adjacent-lung clonality. Because multi-region tumor sequencing was not done, intratumor heterogeneity could not be ruled out.

At diagnosis, peripheral blood, uninvolved tumor-adjacent lung and tumor were collected and were preserved as a mix of fresh-frozen and FFPE material. For TCR repertoire profiling, blood samples were analyzed in the form of peripheral blood mononuclear cells. As regards this clone: The specificity of this receptor is unknown. No much larger clone exists at a distance of one base, and base qualities are not known.

CDR1 SGHRS and CDR2 YFSETQ were looked up in the germline V gene. Including cysteine and phenylalanine, the CDR3 has 15 amino acids. The sequence is cut down to CDR3 DNA, 45 bases in frame from base 1. V loses 3 bases, J loses 0 bases, and the germline ends lie 10 bases apart. The immunoSEQ Assay was used to sequence TCR beta CDR3 regions from DNA. Regarding the original processing steps: To compute T cell density, TCR beta template counts were normalized to usable DNA, which was estimated by amplifying housekeeping genes. Richness was estimated with the preseqR package, extrapolating to 400,000 templates for PBMC samples and 120,000 templates for tissue samples. Clonality was calculated as one minus Pielou's evenness. Tissue-enriched TCRs were identified by differential abundance testing using productive amino-acid clonotypes, minimum total count 5 and alpha 0.1. The Jaccard Index and the Morisita Overlap Index were used to measure how much the repertoires overlapped between compartments. TCR beta CDR3s were clustered by GLIPH together with public tetramer-defined viral CDR3s, and at least three viral sequences plus V-gene enrichment were required for viral motifs. TCRdb took over this immuneACCESS table, retaining in-frame rearrangements with V and J assigned. Such tables are incomplete; in checked studies, under half of the missing clones stem from an unresolved V gene, and the remainder is unexplained. That table is the source of V, J and clone size, and D and trimming were worked out from the DNA. The sample profile shows some 16,000 clones; around 89% of them were found once. The ten biggest clones cover roughly a quarter of the sample.

Rearrangement joined TRBV5-1 to TRBJ1-3; the D gene cannot be named for sure. This TCR came from a female donor older than 55 with stage III squamous cell lung carcinoma. Here the sequenced sample was peripheral blood, taken before any cancer treatment. The DNA reads as follows: TGCGCCAGCAGCTCCGACGGAAGCTCTGGAAACACCATATATTTT. The translation is CASSSDGSSGNTIYF.